This TCR beta chain was captured by sequencing in a study of cytomegalovirus exposure and HLA in healthy donors. Primers for the PCR totalled 60 Vbeta and 13 Jbeta. Clones were sequenced by immunoSEQ multiplex PCR, and TCRdb holds only the in-frame ones, with some missing. The repertoire has tens of thousands of clones, over 70% of them found once; the top ten carry roughly 51%. The CDR3 has 14 residues. V dropped 2 bases and J dropped 6; count of bases not matched to a gene: 4. CDR1 is LNHDA and CDR2 is SQIVND in the germline V gene (reference sequence). Study outcomes and limitations: For presence/absence analyses, sequencing depth was assumed to be roughly uniform across donors. Segments of the TCR beta V type were, in most cases, productive about 90% or about 30% of the time in an earlier analysis. A later analysis showed TCR association rates differing by HLA locus, peaking at DRB1 and lowest at HLA-C.

Only a few counts were recorded for this clone. Its target is not known. The rearrangement uses TRBV19 and TRBJ2-1; 7 positions agree with TRBD2. The origin of this receptor is a man aged 45 to 65 in good health and CMV-seropositive. The sample was PBMCs. The DNA of the CDR3 is TGTGCCAGTAGTATACGGGAGGAATTCAATGAGCAGTTCTTC. It translates to CASSIREEFNEQFF.